A single sample gave rise to the 11 T cell receptor beta chains below, sequenced in a study of T cell responses to AZD1222 COVID-19 vaccine. Assay: immunoSEQ multiplex PCR; the TCRdb copy retains only in-frame clones and omits some. The table lists some 130,000 clones, 88% of them singletons. Sequences were derived from peripheral blood, sampled on day 0 of MenACWY control vaccination. The receptors were gathered from an adult in good health.

The chain is built from TRBV7-2 and TRBJ2-7, with 7 positions matching TRBD2. The germline CDR1 and CDR2 sequences are SGHTA and FQGNSA. The CDR3 has 17 amino acids. Unmatched junction bases numbered 9, after V lost 0 bases and J lost 1 base. CDR3 coding DNA: TGTGCCAGCAGCTTAGCGTTTGAGGCGGGAGCATCCTACGAGCAGTACTTC. This translates into CASSLAFEAGASYEQYF. Full variable domain (rest looked up from reference TRBV7-2 and TRBJ2-7): GAGVSQSPSNKVTEKGKDVELRCDPISGHTALYWYRQSLGQGLEFLIYFQGNSAPDKSGLPSDRFSAERTGGSVSTLTIQRTQQEDSAVYLCASSLAFEAGASYEQYFGPGTRLTVT.

This clone was found a few times. The chain recombines TRBV19 with TRBJ1-5; tentatively, D is TRBD1 (5 bases). From germline, CDR1 is LNHDA and CDR2 SQIVND (reference sequence). Trimming left V 8 bases short and J 0 bases short, with 11 bases between. The CDR3 is made up of 14 amino acids. The CDR3 spells CASGSQGSNQPQHF. DNA of the CDR3: TGTGCCAGTGGAAGCCAGGGTAGCAATCAGCCCCAGCATTTT.

The chain employs TRBV28 and TRBJ1-5; 8 bases fit TRBD1. There are 14 residues in the CDR3. V shed 7 bases and J 6 bases; nucleotides not matched to a gene: 8. Germline-derived CDR1 and CDR2 are MDHEN and SYDVKM. CDR3 protein: CASTSTGGVQPQHF. The CDR3 coding sequence is TGTGCCAGCACCAGTACAGGGGGAGTTCAGCCCCAGCATTTT.

This clone came up once. The chain couples TRBV9 to TRBJ1-4; D might be TRBD1 (6 bases). Between the trimmed V and J ends, which lost 6 bases and 0 bases, there was a span of 12 bases. The CDR3 consists of 15 residues. Germline values: CDR1 SGDLS, CDR2 YYNGEE. The CDR3 reads CASTRRGATNEKLFF. CDR3 DNA: TGTGCCAGCACCCGGAGGGGGGCAACTAATGAAAAACTGTTTTTT.

The chain employs TRBV4-1 and TRBJ1-5, with TRBD1 as a possible D gene (5 bases). V was shortened by 0 bases and J by 2 bases, with 11 bases between the two germline ends. This CDR3 is 16 amino acids long. The germline CDR1 and CDR2 sequences are MGHRA and YSYEKL. For the CDR3, the DNA is TGCGCCAGCAGCCAAGACGGGGGAATCGGCAATCAGCCCCAGCATTTT. Translated: CASSQDGGIGNQPQHF.

This clone has a single count. The chain joins TRBV2 to TRBJ2-7, with D perhaps matching TRBD1 (6 bases). Looked up from germline, CDR1 is SNHLY and CDR2 is FYNNEI. This CDR3 spans 14 amino acids. V shed 5 bases and J shed 3 bases, with 14 bases lying between them. This CDR3 is CASSTEVQGYEQYF. The CDR3 DNA reads as TGTGCCAGCAGTACTGAGGTACAGGGCTACGAGCAGTACTTC.

This clone was recorded once. The chain combines TRBV18 with TRBJ2-5; the D is unclear. V dropped 2 bases and J dropped 1 base, with 5 bases sitting between them. Germline CDR1 reads KGHSH; CDR2 reads LQKENI. The CDR3 is 13 residues long. The CDR3 DNA reads as TGTGCCAGCTCACCAAACAGCCAAGAGACCCAGTACTTC. Its translation is CASSPNSQETQYF.

The chain couples TRBV7-2 to TRBJ2-7; D unclear. Germline V gene sequence: CDR1 SGHTA, CDR2 FQGNSA. Trimming shortened V by 3 bases and J by 7 bases, and 19 bases separated the two germline ends. The CDR3 length is 15 residues. The CDR3 nucleotides read TGTGCCAGCAGCTTCGTGACGGGCTCCCTTAGGGAGCAGTACTTC. Translation: CASSFVTGSLREQYF. Based on the CDR3 plus reference TRBV7-2 and TRBJ2-7, the full variable domain is GAGVSQSPSNKVTEKGKDVELRCDPISGHTALYWYRQSLGQGLEFLIYFQGNSAPDKSGLPSDRFSAERTGGSVSTLTIQRTQQEDSAVYLCASSFVTGSLREQYFGPGTRLTVT.

The DNA of the CDR3 is TGTGCCAGCAGCGGGGAGGTAGTTTACAATGAGCAGTTCTTC. Translating gives CASSGEVVYNEQFF. The chain recombines TRBV9 with TRBJ2-1; TRBD2 is a possible D gene (6 bases). CDR1 is SGDLS and CDR2 is YYNGEE in the germline V gene. The CDR3 contains 14 residues. V was clipped by 3 bases and J by 4 bases, with 11 bases between them.

This chain links TRBV27 with TRBJ2-2, with 10 bases identical to TRBD2. Germline values: CDR1 MNHEY, CDR2 SMNVEV (reference sequence). This CDR3 has 15 amino acids. Losses at the gene ends were 6 bases for V and 7 bases for J; bases not matched to a gene: 8. CDR3 protein: CASRSGRAMIGELFF. The CDR3 DNA follows: TGTGCCAGCAGGAGCGGGAGGGCTATGATCGGGGAGCTGTTTTTT.

This rearrangement joins TRBV27 to TRBJ1-5, with D unclear. V was clipped by 3 bases and J by 4 bases, with 4 bases between them. The CDR3 is 12 amino acids. Per germline, CDR1 MNHEY and CDR2 SMNVEV (reference sequence). The DNA of the CDR3 is TGTGCCAGCAGTTTTCTAAATCAGCCCCAGCATTTT. Its translation: CASSFLNQPQHF.